Listed here is a single T cell receptor (beta chain). Data came from immunoSEQ multiplex PCR; TCRdb stores just in-frame clones and leaves some out. The table has fewer than 150,000 clones, roughly 94% seen once. The data derive from a study of brain T cells in children with intractable seizures. Surgery cases with the highest brain T cell transcript signatures were chosen for sequencing. At least one anti-epileptic drug was given before surgery. Germline V gene lookup returns CDR1 LNHDA and CDR2 SQIVND (reference sequence). V was shortened by 5 bases and J by 5 bases, with 19 bases between the two germline ends. This CDR3 contains 16 residues.

Specimen: peripheral blood, collected at surgery. The receptor comes from a boy under two years old with hemimegalencephaly and intractable seizures. The chain carries TRBV19 and TRBJ1-5; D might be TRBD1 (6 bases). The CDR3 protein is CASSFGFGTNDQPQHF. CDR3 bases: TGTGCCAGTAGTTTTGGGTTCGGGACAAATGATCAGCCCCAGCATTTT.